Listed below are T cell receptor beta chains from one sample, sequenced in a study of cytomegalovirus exposure and HLA in healthy donors. The method was immunoSEQ multiplex PCR; TCRdb's version includes in-frame clones alone and lacks a portion of them. Here the sample table reports about 77,000 clones. The sequencing input was PBMCs. Receptors originate from a man between 50 and 59 years old in good health and CMV-seropositive. CDR3s include the opening cysteine and the closing phenylalanine or tryptophan. D genes are given only for firm matches.

V	D	J	CDR3	DNA
TRBV6-1	TRBD1	TRBJ2-3	CASKTDRAPDTQYF	TGTGCCAGCAAGACCGACAGGGCGCCAGATACGCAGTATTTT
TRBV7-7	-	TRBJ1-5	CASSSERTDRNQPQHF	TGTGCCAGCAGCTCGGAACGGACTGATCGCAATCAGCCCCAGCATTTT
TRBV19	-	TRBJ1-6	CASRPGHTNSPLHF	TGTGCCAGCAGACCCGGACACACGAATTCACCCCTCCACTTT
TRBV5-1	TRBD1	TRBJ1-2	CASSWGQGNGYTF	TGCGCCAGCAGCTGGGGACAGGGGAATGGCTACACCTTC
TRBV4-2	-	TRBJ2-1	CASSHLGEGGKEQFF	TGTGCCAGCAGCCACTTAGGGGAGGGGGGGAAGGAGCAGTTCTTC
TRBV5-1	TRBD2	TRBJ2-1	CASSLNGGGARGEQFF	TGCGCCAGCAGCTTGAATGGCGGGGGGGCTAGGGGTGAGCAGTTCTTC
TRBV18	-	TRBJ2-1	CASSPRTSRIDEQFF	TGTGCCAGCTCACCAAGGACTTCCCGAATAGATGAGCAGTTCTTC
TRBV5-4	-	TRBJ1-2	CAQTNGGADYGYTF	TGTGCCCAAACCAACGGAGGTGCGGACTATGGCTACACCTTC
TRBV29-1	TRBD1	TRBJ2-1	CSGARTGGRNEQFF	TGCAGCGGTGCCCGGACAGGGGGTCGGAATGAGCAGTTCTTC
TRBV27	-	TRBJ1-5	CASSFPDQPQHF	TGTGCCAGCAGTTTCCCCGATCAGCCCCAGCATTTT
TRBV5-3	-	TRBJ1-1	CARSRGGTTEAFF	TGTGCCCGCAGCCGGGGAGGAACCACTGAAGCTTTCTTT
TRBV13	TRBD1	TRBJ1-2	CASSGPGQRNYGYTF	TGTGCCAGCAGCGGCCCGGGACAGAGGAACTATGGCTACACCTTC
TRBV9	TRBD1	TRBJ2-6	CASSRTGTGANVLTF	TGTGCCAGCAGCCGGACAGGGACGGGGGCCAACGTCCTGACTTTC
TRBV5-1	-	TRBJ1-1	CASSSGVESIEAFF	TGCGCCAGCAGCTCGGGGGTAGAGAGCATTGAAGCTTTCTTT
TRBV2	-	TRBJ1-2	CASSDPVTNYGYTF	TGTGCCAGCAGCGATCCAGTCACTAACTATGGCTACACCTTC